Each of the 11 T cell receptor beta chains below was sequenced from the same sample in a study of cytomegalovirus exposure and HLA in healthy donors (dated by TCRdb to the late 2010s). Library creation used the immunoSEQ multiplex PCR assay. For the multiplex PCR, a mixture combining 60 forward primers for TCR Vbeta segments and 13 reverse primers for TCR Jbeta segments was used. This immuneACCESS table, as held by TCRdb, lists in-frame sequences with V and J called but not all clones. Of the missing ones, under half trace to an unresolved V gene in checked studies; the others have no known cause. The sample table holds over 150,000 clones, of which roughly 80% were seen once. Of the sample, 7% to 9% is held by the ten largest clones. Sample: PBMCs. The receptors were sampled from a male donor in good health and CMV-seropositive.

This clone was counted between two and nine times. The J gene is TRBJ1-4, the V gene TRBV18, with 8 bases lining up with TRBD1. The junction had 5 bases not matched to a gene; V was cut back by 0 bases and J by 8 bases. The CDR3 consists of 15 residues. CDR1 is KGHSH, CDR2 LQKENI, per germline. CDR3 protein: CASSPPDREREKLFF. CDR3 coding DNA: TGTGCCAGCTCACCACCGGACAGGGAGAGAGAAAAACTGTTTTTT.

The chain links TRBV28 to TRBJ2-7; the match to TRBD2 covers 13 bases. This CDR3 region has 14 residues. V trimming: 10 bases; J trimming: 2 bases; junction bases outside the gene matches: 5. CDR1 MDHEN and CDR2 SYDVKM come from the germline V gene. The CDR3 DNA follows: TGTGCCACACGGACTAGCGGGAGCGCCTACGAGCAGTACTTC. Translation: CATRTSGSAYEQYF.

V and J are TRBV9 and TRBJ1-1; 7 nucleotides align to TRBD1. Germline loops: CDR1 SGDLS, CDR2 YYNGEE. CDR3 size: 15 residues. J was trimmed by 5 bases and V by 4 bases; bases with no gene match: 11. CDR3 bases: TGTGCCAGCAGCCCACAGGGGTCTGTCCAAACTGAAGCTTTCTTT. It codes for CASSPQGSVQTEAFF.

The chain combines TRBV7-6 with TRBJ2-4, with D tentatively TRBD2 (5 bases). Trimming left V 3 bases short and J 2 bases short, with 14 bases between. Germline CDR1 reads SGHVS; CDR2 reads FNYEAQ. CDR3 length: 16 amino acids. CDR3 bases: TGTGCCAGCAGCTTTTCCCCCGGGGAGACCAAAAACATTCAGTACTTC. Amino acid sequence: CASSFSPGETKNIQYF.

The rearrangement links TRBV21-1 to TRBJ1-5. TRBV21-1 is a listed pseudogene. The CDR3 is 19 amino acids. The CDR3 spells CASSKALGGAGSLNQPQHF. The DNA for the CDR3 is TGTGCCAGCAGCAAAGCGCTCGGGGGGGCGGGAAGTCTAAATCAGCCCCAGCATTTT.

The V call is TRBV4-1, the J call TRBJ1-2; 9 bases fit TRBD1. Germline V lookup: CDR1 MGHRA, CDR2 YSYEKL. The junction had 3 bases not matched to a gene; V was cut back by 7 bases and J by 0 bases. CDR3 length equals 14 residues. This CDR3 reads CASTRDRANYGYTF. CDR3 DNA: TGCGCCAGCACCCGGGACAGGGCTAACTATGGCTACACCTTC.

The rearrangement uses TRBV6-5 and TRBJ1-1; weak D call: TRBD1 (5 bases). Germline CDR1 MNHEY, CDR2 SVGAGI. This CDR3 contains 15 residues. Trimming pared 2 bases from V and 1 base from J, leaving 11 bases between. In DNA, the CDR3 is TGTGCCAGCAGTTACGGGGACTTCCAGAACACTGAAGCTTTCTTT. Residues: CASSYGDFQNTEAFF.

The rearrangement uses TRBV18 and TRBJ1-3, with TRBD1 matching over 7 bases. CDR1 is KGHSH, CDR2 LQKENI, per germline. The CDR3 sequence is 15 residues long. V dropped 3 bases and J dropped 2; count of bases not matched to a gene: 4. The CDR3: CASSPTGIAGNTIYF. In nucleotides, the CDR3 is TGTGCCAGCTCACCGACAGGGATCGCTGGAAACACCATATATTTT.

The chain is built from TRBV30 and TRBJ1-2; maybe TRBD1 (5 bases). V gave up 5 bases and J gave up 6 bases, with 19 bases separating them. There are 14 residues in the CDR3. CDR1 is GTSNPN, CDR2 SVGIG, per germline (reference sequence). Written as DNA, the CDR3 is TGTGCCTGGGAAGAGGTTAGCAGGGTCGATGGCTACACCTTC. Its protein product is CAWEEVSRVDGYTF.

The count of this clone is one. The rearrangement joins TRBV19 to TRBJ2-2, with 11 nucleotides matching TRBD2. Germline lookup yields CDR1 LNHDA and CDR2 SQIVND (reference sequence). The CDR3 has 17 amino acids. V shed 6 bases and J 1 base; nucleotides not matched to a gene: 7. Here the CDR3 reads CASSVLGLAVNTGELFF. CDR3 in DNA: TGTGCCAGTAGCGTCTTGGGACTAGCGGTGAACACCGGGGAGCTGTTTTTT.

The chain employs TRBV7-2 and TRBJ2-2; 8 positions agree with TRBD2. J gave up 0 bases and V 2 bases, and 5 bases lay outside the gene matches. The CDR3 contains 17 residues. Looked up from germline, CDR1 is SGHTA and CDR2 is FQGNSA. The CDR3 DNA reads TGTGCCAGCAGCTTATGGCCTAGCGGGTCGAACACCGGGGAGCTGTTTTTT. Its translation is CASSLWPSGSNTGELFF.